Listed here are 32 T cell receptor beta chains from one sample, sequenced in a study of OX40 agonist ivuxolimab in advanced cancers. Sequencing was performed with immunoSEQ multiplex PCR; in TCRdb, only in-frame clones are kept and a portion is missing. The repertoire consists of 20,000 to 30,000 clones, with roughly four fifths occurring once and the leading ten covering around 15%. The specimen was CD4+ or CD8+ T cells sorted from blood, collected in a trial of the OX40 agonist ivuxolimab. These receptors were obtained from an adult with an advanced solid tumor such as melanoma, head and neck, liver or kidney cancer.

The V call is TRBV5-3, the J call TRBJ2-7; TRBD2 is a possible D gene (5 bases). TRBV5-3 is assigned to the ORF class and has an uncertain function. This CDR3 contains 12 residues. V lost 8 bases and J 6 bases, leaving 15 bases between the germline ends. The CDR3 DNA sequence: TGTGCCAGCAGCCCCATCAGCGGCGAGCAGTACTTC. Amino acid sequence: CASSPISGEQYF.

The CDR3 sequence is CASSQDPPGQGAGNTIYF. In DNA, the CDR3 is TGTGCCAGCAGCCAAGATCCTCCGGGACAGGGGGCTGGAAACACCATATATTTT. The V gene is TRBV4-2, the J gene TRBJ1-3; 11 bases fit TRBD1. Germline V CDR1 and CDR2: LGHNA, YNFKEQ. The trim removed 0 bases at V and 2 bases at J, leaving 6 bases unmatched. The CDR3 is 18 amino acids.

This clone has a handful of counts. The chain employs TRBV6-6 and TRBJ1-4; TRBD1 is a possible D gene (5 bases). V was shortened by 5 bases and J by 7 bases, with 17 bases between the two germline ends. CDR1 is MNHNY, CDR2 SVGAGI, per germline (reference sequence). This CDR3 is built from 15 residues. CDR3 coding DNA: TGTGCCAGCAGTCCATGGGGGATCTATAGTGAAAAACTGTTTTTT. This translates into CASSPWGIYSEKLFF.

CDR3 residues: CASRQDSGQWYGYTF. CDR3 sequence (DNA): TGCGCCAGCAGACAGGACAGCGGCCAGTGGTATGGCTACACCTTC. The chain links TRBV5-1 to TRBJ1-2; D possibly corresponds to TRBD1 (6 bases). The CDR3 totals 15 residues. V lost 5 bases and J 5 bases, leaving 19 bases between the germline ends. Looked up from germline, CDR1 is SGHRS and CDR2 is YFSETQ.

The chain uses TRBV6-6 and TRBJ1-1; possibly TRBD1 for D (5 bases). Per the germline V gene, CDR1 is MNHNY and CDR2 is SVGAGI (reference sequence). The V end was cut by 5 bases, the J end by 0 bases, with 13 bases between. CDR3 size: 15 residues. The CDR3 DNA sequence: TGTGCCAGCAGTATAAACAGGATCATGAACACTGAAGCTTTCTTT. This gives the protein CASSINRIMNTEAFF.

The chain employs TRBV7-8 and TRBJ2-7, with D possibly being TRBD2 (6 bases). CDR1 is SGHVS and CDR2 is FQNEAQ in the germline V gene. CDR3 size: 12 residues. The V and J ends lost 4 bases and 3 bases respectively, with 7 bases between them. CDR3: CASSYGGYEQYF. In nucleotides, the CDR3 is TGTGCCAGCAGCTACGGGGGCTACGAGCAGTACTTC.

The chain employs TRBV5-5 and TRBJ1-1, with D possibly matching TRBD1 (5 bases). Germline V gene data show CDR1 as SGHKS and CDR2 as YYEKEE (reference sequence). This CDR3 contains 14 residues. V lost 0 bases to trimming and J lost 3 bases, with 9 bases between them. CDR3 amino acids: CASSLGQLYTEAFF. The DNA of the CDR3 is TGTGCCAGCAGCTTGGGACAGCTTTACACTGAAGCTTTCTTT.

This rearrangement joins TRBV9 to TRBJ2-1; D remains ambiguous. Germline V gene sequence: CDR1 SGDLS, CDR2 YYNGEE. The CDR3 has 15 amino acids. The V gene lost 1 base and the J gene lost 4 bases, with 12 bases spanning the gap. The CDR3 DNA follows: TGTGCCAGCAGCGTACGTCCTTTTTATTACAATGAGCAGTTCTTC. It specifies CASSVRPFYYNEQFF. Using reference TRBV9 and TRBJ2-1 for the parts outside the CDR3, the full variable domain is DSGVTQTPKHLITATGQRVTLRCSPRSGDLSVYWYQQSLDQGLQFLIQYYNGEERAKGNILERFSAQQFPDLHSELNLSSLELGDSALYFCASSVRPFYYNEQFFGPGTRLTVL.

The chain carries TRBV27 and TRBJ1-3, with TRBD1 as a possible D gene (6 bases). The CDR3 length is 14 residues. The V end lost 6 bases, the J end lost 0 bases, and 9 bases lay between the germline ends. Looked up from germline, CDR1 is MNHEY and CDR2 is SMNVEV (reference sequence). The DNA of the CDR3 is TGTGCCAGCAGACAGGGTTTCTCTGGAAACACCATATATTTT. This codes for CASRQGFSGNTIYF.

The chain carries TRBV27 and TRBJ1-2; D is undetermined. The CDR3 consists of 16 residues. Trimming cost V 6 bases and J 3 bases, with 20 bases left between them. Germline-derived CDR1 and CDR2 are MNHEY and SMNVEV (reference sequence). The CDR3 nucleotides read TGTGCCAGCAGGGGAGATGGGGTATTCGCTGACTATGGCTACACCTTC. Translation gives CASRGDGVFADYGYTF.

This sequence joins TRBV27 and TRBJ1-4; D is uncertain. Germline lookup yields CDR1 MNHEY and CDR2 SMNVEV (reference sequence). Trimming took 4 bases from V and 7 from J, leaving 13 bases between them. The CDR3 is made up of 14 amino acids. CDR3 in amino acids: CASSYSLAGEKLFF. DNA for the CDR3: TGTGCCAGCAGTTATAGTCTTGCAGGTGAAAAACTGTTTTTT.

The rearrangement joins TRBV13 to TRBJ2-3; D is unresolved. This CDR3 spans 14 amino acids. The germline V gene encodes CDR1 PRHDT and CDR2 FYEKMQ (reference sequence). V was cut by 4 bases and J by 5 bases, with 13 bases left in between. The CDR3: CASSSLVAGDTQYF. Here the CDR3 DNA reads TGTGCCAGCAGCTCCCTAGTCGCCGGAGATACGCAGTATTTT.

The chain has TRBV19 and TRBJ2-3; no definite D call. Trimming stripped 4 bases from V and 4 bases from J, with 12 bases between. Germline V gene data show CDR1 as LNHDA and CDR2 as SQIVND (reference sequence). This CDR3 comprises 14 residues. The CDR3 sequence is CASSTGGPADTQYF. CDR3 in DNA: TGTGCCAGTAGTACCGGTGGCCCGGCAGATACGCAGTATTTT.

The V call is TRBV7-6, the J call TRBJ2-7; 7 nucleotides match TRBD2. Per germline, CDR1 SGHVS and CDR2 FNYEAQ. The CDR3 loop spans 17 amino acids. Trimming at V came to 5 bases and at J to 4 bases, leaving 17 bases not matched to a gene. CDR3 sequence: CASSPSTGVREGYEQYF. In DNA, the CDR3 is TGTGCCAGCAGCCCGAGTACAGGCGTGAGGGAGGGGTACGAGCAGTACTTC.

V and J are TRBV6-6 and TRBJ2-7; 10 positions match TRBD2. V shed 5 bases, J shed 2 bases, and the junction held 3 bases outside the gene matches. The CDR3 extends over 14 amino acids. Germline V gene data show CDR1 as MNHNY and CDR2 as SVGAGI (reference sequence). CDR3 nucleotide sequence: TGTGCCAGCAGTCTAGCGGGGGACGCCTACGAGCAGTACTTC. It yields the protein CASSLAGDAYEQYF.

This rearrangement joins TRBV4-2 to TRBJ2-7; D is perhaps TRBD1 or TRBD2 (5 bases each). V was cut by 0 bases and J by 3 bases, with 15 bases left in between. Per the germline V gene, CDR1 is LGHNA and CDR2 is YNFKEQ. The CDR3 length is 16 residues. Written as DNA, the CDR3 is TGTGCCAGCAGCCAAGATCGCGAGGGGCGGGTCTACGAGCAGTACTTC. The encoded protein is CASSQDREGRVYEQYF.

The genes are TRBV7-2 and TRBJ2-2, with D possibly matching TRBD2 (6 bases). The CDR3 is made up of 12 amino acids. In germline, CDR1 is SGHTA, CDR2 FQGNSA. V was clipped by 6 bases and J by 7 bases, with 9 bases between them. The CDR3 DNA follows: TGTGCCAGCAGGGGGGGTGGCGGGGAGCTGTTTTTT. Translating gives CASRGGGGELFF.

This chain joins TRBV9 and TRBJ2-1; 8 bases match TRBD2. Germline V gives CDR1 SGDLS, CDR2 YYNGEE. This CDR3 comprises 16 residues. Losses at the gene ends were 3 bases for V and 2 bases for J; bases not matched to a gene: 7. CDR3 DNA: TGTGCCAGCAGCGGGCAGGCGGGACTAGCCTACAATGAGCAGTTCTTC. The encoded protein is CASSGQAGLAYNEQFF.

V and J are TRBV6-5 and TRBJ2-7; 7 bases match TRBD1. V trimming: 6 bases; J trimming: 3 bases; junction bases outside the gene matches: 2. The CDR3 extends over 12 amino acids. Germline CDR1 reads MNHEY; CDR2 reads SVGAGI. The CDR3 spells CASSDRDYEQYF. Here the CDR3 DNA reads TGTGCCAGCAGCGACAGGGACTACGAGCAGTACTTC.

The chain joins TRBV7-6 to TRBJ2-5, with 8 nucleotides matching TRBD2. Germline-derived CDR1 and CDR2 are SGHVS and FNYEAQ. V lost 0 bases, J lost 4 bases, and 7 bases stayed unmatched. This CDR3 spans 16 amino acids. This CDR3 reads CASSLAPSGLVETQYF. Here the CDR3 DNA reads TGTGCCAGCAGCTTAGCTCCTAGCGGGTTGGTAGAGACCCAGTACTTC.

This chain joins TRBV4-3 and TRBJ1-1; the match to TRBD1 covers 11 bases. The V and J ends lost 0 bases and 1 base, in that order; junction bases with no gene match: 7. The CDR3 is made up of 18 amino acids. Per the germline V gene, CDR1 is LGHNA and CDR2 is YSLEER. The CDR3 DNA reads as TGCGCCAGCAGCCAAGATGCAGGACAGGGGGCGGAGAACACTGAAGCTTTCTTT. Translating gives CASSQDAGQGAENTEAFF.

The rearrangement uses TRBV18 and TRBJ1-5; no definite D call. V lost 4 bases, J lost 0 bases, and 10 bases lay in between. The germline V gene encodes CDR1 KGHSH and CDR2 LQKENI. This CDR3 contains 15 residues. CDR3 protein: CASSRAAHSNQPQHF. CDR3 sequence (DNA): TGTGCCAGCTCACGGGCGGCCCATAGCAATCAGCCCCAGCATTTT.

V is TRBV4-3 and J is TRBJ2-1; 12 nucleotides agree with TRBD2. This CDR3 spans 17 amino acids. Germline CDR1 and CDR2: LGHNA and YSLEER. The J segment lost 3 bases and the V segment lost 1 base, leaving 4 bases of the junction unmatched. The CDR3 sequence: CASSQGTSGAFYNEQFF. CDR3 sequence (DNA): TGCGCCAGCAGCCAAGGGACTAGCGGGGCCTTCTACAATGAGCAGTTCTTC.

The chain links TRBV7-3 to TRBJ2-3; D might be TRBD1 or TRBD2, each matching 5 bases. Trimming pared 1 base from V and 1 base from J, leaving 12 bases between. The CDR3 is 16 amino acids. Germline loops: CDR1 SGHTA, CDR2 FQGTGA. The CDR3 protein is CASSLNGRGRTDTQYF. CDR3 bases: TGTGCCAGCAGCTTAAATGGTCGGGGCCGCACAGATACGCAGTATTTT.

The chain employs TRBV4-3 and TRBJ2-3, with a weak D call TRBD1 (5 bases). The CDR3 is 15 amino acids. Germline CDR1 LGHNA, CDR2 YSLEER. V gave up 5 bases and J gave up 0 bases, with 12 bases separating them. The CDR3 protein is CASSFLGPSTDTQYF. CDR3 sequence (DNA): TGCGCCAGCAGCTTCCTGGGGCCCAGCACAGATACGCAGTATTTT.

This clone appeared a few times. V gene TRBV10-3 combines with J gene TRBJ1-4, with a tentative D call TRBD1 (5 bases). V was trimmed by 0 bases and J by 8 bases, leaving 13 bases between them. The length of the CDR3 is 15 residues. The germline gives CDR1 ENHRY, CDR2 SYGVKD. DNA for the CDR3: TGTGCCATCAGTGAGTCGTCCGTTTCAGGGGAAAAACTGTTTTTT. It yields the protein CAISESSVSGEKLFF.

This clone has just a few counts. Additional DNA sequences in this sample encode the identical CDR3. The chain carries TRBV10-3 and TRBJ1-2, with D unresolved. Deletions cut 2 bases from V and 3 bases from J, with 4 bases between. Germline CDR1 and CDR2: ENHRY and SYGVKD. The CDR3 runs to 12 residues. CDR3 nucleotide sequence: TGTGCCATCAGTGAGAGTGACTATGGCTACACCTTC. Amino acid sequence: CAISESDYGYTF.

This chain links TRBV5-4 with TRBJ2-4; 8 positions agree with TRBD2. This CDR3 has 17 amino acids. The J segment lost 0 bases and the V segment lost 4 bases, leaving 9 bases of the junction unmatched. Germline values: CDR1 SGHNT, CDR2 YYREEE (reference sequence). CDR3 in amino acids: CASSQGLDLLAKNIQYF. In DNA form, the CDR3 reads TGTGCCAGCAGCCAGGGACTAGACCTTCTAGCCAAAAACATTCAGTACTTC.

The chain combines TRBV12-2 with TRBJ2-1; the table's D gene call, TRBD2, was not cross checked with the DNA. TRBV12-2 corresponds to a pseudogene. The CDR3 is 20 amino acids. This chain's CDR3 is CASRLITFTSGVLRANEQFF. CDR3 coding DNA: TGTGCAAGTCGCTTAATCACATTCACTAGCGGGGTTCTAAGGGCCAATGAGCAGTTCTTC.

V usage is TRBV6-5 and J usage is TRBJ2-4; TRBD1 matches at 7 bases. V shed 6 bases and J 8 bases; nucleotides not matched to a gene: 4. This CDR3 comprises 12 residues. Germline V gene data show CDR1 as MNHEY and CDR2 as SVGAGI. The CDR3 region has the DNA TGTGCCAGCAGGAACAGGGGAGACATTCAGTACTTC. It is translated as CASRNRGDIQYF.

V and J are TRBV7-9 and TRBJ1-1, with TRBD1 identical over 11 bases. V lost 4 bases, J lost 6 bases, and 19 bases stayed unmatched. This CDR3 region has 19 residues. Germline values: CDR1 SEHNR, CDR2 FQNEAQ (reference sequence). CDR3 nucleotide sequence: TGTGCCAGCAGCTACGACCCGGGACAGGGGGAAAACGGGAGGTCTGAAGCTTTCTTT. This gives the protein CASSYDPGQGENGRSEAFF.

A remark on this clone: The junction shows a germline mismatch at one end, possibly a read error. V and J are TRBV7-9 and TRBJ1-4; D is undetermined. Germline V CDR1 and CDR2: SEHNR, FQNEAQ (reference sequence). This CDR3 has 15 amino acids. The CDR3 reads CARSLAGGIYEKLFF. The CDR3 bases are TGTGCCAGAAGCTTAGCTGGAGGGATTTATGAAAAACTGTTTTTT.